This T cell receptor beta chain is drawn from a study of cytomegalovirus exposure and HLA in healthy donors. Study-wide context: An earlier analysis found 117 million unique TCR beta sequences from approximately 190 million T cells.

Those who donated were healthy bone marrow donors. This CDR3 contains 15 residues. Germline-derived CDR1 and CDR2 are SGHDT and YYEEEE. With 0 bases removed from V and 0 bases from J, the gap between germline ends came to 9 bases. Both 60 Vbeta primers and 13 Jbeta primers went into the PCR. Repertoires were generated with immunoSEQ multiplex PCR, while TCRdb's copy carries only in-frame clones and drops some. Here the sample spans roughly 110,000 clones, 55% to 85% being singletons. This clone was counted only a few times. Its antigen is currently unknown. Study-wide results and caveats: In the analysis, some V segments, TRBV6-2 and TRBV6-3 included, were excluded as indistinguishable. Information on immune exposure was restricted to one variable (CMV serostatus).

Sample: PBMCs. This TCR came from a man aged 30-40 years in good health and CMV-seronegative. The chain has TRBV5-6 and TRBJ1-1; unclear D gene. CDR3 sequence (DNA): TGTGCCAGCAGCTTGGCCGGGTCGGTGAACACTGAAGCTTTCTTT. This translates into CASSLAGSVNTEAFF.